The sequence of this T cell receptor beta chain was determined in a study of CD8 T cells in ankylosing spondylitis. From germline, CDR1 is SGHAT and CDR2 FQNNGV. There are 18 residues in the CDR3. The V segment lost 1 base and the J segment 2 bases; nucleotides outside the gene matches: 8. General observations from the study: Characteristic, it appeared, of ankylosing spondylitis blood was a TCR beta motif of eight highly homologous variants.

This clonotype has more than one count but fewer than ten. Its antigen is not identified. Library preparation for TCR beta used quantitative 5'-RACE with molecular barcodes. MiXCR was run by TCRdb on the 5' RACE reads, yielding one entry per CDR3 protein. The sample includes 750,000 to 850,000 distinct CDR3 sequences, roughly 10% of them seen just once. The receptor was isolated from a male donor with ankylosing spondylitis. The rearrangement uses TRBV11-2 and TRBJ1-2; 12 positions match TRBD1. Sequenced input: blood, either unsorted or a sorted T cell fraction (not recorded which). The CDR3 DNA is TGTGCCAGCAGCTTAGTAGGGACAGGGGGCTTCGAAAACTATGGCTACACCTTC. This encodes CASSLVGTGGFENYGYTF.